This T cell receptor beta chain was identified during a study of T cells in narcolepsy. Notes on the study in general: In some patient and control memory CD4+ samples, autoreactive clones were absent. Reportedly, autoreactive clonotypes were serially detected in patients' blood but not controls'.

With respect to this clone: The antigen remains undetermined.

Here immunoSEQ multiplex PCR was the method, and the copy in TCRdb shows in-frame clones only, minus some. The table records fewer than 40,000 clones, roughly 83% of them present only once. The CDR3 consists of 14 residues. Trimming pared 5 bases from V and 4 bases from J, leaving 11 bases between. Germline V CDR1 and CDR2: SGHTA, FQGNSA. This sequence originates from a human donor with narcolepsy. The chain carries TRBV7-2 and TRBJ2-2; D is unresolved. Sequencing used CD45RA- memory CD4+ T cells from PBMCs. CDR3 amino acids: CASSQRTGTGELFF. As DNA, the CDR3 is TGTGCCAGCAGCCAACGGACGGGCACCGGGGAGCTGTTTTTT.